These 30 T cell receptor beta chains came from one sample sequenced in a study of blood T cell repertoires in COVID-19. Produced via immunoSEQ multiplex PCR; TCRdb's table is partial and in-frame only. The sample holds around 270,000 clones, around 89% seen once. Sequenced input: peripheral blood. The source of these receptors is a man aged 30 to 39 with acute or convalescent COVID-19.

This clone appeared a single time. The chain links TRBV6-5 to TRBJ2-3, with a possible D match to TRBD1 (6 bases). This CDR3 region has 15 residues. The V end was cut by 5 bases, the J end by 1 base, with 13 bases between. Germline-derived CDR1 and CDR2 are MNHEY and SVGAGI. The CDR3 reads CASSPLRQGTDTQYF. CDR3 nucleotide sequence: TGTGCCAGCAGTCCCCTACGACAGGGCACAGATACGCAGTATTTT.

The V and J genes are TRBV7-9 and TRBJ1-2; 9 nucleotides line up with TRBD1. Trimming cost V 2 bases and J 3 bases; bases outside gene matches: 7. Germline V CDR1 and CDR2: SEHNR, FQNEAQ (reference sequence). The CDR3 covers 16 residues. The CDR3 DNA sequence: TGTGCCAGCAGCTTATCCACCAGGACAGGGGACTATGGCTACACCTTC. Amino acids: CASSLSTRTGDYGYTF.

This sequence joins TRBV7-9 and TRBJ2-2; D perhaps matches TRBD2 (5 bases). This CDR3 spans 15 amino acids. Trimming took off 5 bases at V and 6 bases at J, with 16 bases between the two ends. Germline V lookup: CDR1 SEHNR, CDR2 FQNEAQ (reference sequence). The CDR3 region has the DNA TGTGCCAGCAGCGTAGTCCCTAGCTTAGCCGGGGAGCTGTTTTTT. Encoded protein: CASSVVPSLAGELFF.

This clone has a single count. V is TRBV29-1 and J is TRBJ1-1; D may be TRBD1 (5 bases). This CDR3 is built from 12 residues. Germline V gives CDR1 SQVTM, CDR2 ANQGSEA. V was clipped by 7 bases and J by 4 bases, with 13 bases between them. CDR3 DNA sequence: TGCAGCGCAAACAAGGACATCACTGAAGCTTTCTTT. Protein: CSANKDITEAFF.

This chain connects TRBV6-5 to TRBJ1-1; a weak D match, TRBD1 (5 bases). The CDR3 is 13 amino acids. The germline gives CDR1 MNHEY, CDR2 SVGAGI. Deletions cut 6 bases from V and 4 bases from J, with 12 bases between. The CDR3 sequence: CASSSGISTEAFF. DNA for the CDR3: TGTGCCAGCAGCTCAGGGATTAGCACTGAAGCTTTCTTT.

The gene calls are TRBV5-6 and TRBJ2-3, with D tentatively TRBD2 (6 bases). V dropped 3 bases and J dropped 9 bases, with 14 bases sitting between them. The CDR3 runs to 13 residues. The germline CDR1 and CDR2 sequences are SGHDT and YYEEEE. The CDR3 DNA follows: TGTGCCAGCAGCTCCGGGGCAGCGGGCACGCAGTATTTT. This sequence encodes CASSSGAAGTQYF.

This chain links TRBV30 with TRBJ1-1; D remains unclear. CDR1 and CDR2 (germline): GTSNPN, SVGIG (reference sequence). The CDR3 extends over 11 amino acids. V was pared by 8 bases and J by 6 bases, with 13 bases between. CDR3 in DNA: TGTGCCCGGGTGGGAGGCTCTGAAGCTTTCTTT. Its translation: CARVGGSEAFF.

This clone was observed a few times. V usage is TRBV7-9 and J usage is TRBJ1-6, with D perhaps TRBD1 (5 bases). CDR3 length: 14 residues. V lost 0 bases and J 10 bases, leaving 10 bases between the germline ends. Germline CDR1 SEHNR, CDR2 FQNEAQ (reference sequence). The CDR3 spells CASSLAAGRSPLHF. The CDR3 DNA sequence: TGTGCCAGCAGCTTAGCGGCAGGGCGGTCACCCCTCCACTTT.

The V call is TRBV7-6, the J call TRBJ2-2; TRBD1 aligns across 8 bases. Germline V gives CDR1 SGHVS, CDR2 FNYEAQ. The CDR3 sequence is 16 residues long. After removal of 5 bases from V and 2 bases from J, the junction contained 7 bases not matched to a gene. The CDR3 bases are TGTGCCAGCAGCCCAACAGGGGGACGCAACACCGGGGAGCTGTTTTTT. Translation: CASSPTGGRNTGELFF.

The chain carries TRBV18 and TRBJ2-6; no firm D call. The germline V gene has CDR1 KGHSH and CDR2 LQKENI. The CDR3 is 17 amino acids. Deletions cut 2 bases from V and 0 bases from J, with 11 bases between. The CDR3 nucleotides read TGTGCCAGCTCACCATCAGTAATTATCTCTGGGGCCAACGTCCTGACTTTC. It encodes CASSPSVIISGANVLTF.

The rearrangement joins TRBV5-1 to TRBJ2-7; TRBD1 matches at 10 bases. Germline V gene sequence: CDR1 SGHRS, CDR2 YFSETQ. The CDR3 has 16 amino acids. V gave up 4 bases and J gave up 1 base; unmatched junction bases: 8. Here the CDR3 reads CASSPGQGIGSYEQYF. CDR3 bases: TGCGCCAGCAGCCCGGGACAGGGGATAGGGTCCTACGAGCAGTACTTC.

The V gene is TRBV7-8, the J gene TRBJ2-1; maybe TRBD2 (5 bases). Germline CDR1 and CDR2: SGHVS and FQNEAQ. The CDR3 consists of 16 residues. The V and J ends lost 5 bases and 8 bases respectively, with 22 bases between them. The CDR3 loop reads CASSPQSSSRFDEQFF. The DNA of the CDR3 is TGTGCCAGCAGCCCACAGTCGTCTAGCCGTTTCGATGAGCAGTTCTTC.

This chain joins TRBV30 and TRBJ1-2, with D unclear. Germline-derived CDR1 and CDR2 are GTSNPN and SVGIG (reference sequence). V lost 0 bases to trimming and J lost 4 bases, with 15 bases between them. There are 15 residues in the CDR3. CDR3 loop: CAWSVGRTVIYGYTF. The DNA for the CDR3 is TGTGCCTGGAGTGTAGGGAGAACAGTGATCTATGGCTACACCTTC.

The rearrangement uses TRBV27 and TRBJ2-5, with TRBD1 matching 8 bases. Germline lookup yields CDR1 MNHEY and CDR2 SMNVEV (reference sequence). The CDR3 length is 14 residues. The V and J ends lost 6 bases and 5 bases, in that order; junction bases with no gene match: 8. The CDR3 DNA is TGTGCCAGCAGAGGACAGGGTCAGATGGAGACCCAGTACTTC. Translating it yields CASRGQGQMETQYF.

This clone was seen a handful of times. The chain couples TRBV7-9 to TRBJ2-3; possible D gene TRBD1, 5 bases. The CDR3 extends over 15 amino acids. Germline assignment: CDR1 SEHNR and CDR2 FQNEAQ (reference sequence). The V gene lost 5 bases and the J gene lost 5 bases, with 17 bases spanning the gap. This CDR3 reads CASSSPSQGKDTQYF. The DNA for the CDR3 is TGTGCCAGCAGCAGCCCGAGCCAGGGAAAAGATACGCAGTATTTT.

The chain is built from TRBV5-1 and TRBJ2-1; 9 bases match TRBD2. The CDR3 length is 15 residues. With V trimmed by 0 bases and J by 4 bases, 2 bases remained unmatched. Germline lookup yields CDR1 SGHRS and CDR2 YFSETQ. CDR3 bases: TGCGCCAGCAGCTTGGGGACTAGCGCTTACAATGAGCAGTTCTTC. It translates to CASSLGTSAYNEQFF. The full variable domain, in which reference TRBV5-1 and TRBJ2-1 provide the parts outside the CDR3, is KAGVTQTPRYLIKTRGQQVTLSCSPISGHRSVSWYQQTPGQGLQFLFEYFSETQRNKGNFPGRFSGRQFSNSRSEMNVSTLELGDSALYLCASSLGTSAYNEQFFGPGTRLTVL.

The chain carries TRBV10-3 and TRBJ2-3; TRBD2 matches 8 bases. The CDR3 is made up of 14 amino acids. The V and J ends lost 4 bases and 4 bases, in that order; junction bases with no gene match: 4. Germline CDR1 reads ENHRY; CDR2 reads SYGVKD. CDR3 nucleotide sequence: TGTGCCATCAGTGCCGGACTAGCCTCAGATACGCAGTATTTT. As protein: CAISAGLASDTQYF.

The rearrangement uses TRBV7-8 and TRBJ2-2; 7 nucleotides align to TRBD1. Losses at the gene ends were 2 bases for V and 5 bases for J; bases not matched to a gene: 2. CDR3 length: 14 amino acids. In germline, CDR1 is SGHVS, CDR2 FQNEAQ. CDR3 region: CASSLKQGTGELFF. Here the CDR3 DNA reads TGTGCCAGCAGCTTAAAACAGGGGACCGGGGAGCTGTTTTTT.

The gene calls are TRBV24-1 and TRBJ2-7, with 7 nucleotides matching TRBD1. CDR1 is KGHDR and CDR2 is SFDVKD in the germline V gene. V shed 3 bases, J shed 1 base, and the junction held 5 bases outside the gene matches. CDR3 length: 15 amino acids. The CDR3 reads CATSDVRDRSYEQYF. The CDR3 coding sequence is TGTGCCACCAGTGATGTCCGGGACAGATCCTACGAGCAGTACTTC.

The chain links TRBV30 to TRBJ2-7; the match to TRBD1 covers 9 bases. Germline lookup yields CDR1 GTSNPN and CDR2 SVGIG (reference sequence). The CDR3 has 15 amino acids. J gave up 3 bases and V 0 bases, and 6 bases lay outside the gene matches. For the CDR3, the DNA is TGTGCCTGGAGTGTAAAGGGACAGGGATTCTACGAGCAGTACTTC. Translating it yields CAWSVKGQGFYEQYF. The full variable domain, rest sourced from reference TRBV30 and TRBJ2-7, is SQTIHQWPATLVQPVGSPLSLECTVEGTSNPNLYWYRQAAGRGLQLLFYSVGIGQISSEVPQNLSASRPQDRQFILSSKKLLLSDSGFYLCAWSVKGQGFYEQYFGPGTRLTVT.

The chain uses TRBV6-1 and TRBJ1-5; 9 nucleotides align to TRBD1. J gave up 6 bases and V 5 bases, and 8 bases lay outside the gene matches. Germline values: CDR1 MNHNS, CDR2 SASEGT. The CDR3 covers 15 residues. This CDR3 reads CASSPSGQGAQPQHF. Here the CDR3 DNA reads TGTGCCAGCAGTCCCTCGGGACAGGGCGCTCAGCCCCAGCATTTT.

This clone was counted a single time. The CDR3 coding sequence is TGTGCCAGCAGTTCCTTACCGGGACAGGGCAAAACTGAAGCTTTCTTT. Translation: CASSSLPGQGKTEAFF. V gene TRBV27 combines with J gene TRBJ1-1, with 9 positions matching TRBD1. Trimming at V came to 4 bases and at J to 5 bases, leaving 11 bases not matched to a gene. The CDR3 sequence is 16 residues long. Germline loops: CDR1 MNHEY, CDR2 SMNVEV (reference sequence).

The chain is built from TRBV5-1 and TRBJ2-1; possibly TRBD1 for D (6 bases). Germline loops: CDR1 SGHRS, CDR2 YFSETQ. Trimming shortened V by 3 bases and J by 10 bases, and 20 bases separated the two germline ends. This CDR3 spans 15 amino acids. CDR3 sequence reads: CASSSRDTHSREQFF. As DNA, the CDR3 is TGCGCCAGCAGCTCCAGGGACACGCATTCTAGGGAGCAGTTCTTC.

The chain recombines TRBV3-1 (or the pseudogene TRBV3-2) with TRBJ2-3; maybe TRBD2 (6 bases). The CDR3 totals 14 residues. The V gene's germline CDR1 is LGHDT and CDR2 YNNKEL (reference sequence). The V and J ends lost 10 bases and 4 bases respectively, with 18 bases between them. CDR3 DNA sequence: TGTGCCAACCTACTTCGGAGGGAGGCAGATACGCAGTATTTT. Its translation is CANLLRREADTQYF.

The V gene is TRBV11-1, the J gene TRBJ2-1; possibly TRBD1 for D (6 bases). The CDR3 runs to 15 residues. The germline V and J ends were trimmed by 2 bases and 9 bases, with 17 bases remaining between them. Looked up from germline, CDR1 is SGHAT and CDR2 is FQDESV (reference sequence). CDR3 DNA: TGTGCCAGCAGCTTAACCGGGACAACAGGAGGTGAGCAGTTCTTC. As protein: CASSLTGTTGGEQFF.

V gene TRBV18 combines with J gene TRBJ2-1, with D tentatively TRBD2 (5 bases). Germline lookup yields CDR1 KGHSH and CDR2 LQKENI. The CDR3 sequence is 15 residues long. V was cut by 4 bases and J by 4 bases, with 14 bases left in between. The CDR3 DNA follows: TGTGCCAGCTCACTACTCGGGATGACATACAATGAGCAGTTCTTC. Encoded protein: CASSLLGMTYNEQFF. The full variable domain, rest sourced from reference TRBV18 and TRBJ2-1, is NAGVMQNPRHLVRRRGQEARLRCSPMKGHSHVYWYRQLPEEGLKFMVYLQKENIIDESGMPKERFSAEFPKEGPSILRIQQVVRGDSAAYFCASSLLGMTYNEQFFGPGTRLTVL.

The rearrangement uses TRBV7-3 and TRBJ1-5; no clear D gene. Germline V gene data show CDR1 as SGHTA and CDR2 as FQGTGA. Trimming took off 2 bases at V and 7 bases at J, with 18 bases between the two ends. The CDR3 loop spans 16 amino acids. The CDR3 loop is CASSLVVEGFMQPQHF. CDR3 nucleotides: TGTGCCAGCAGCTTAGTAGTAGAGGGTTTCATGCAGCCCCAGCATTTT. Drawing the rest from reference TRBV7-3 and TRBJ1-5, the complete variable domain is GAGVSQTPSNKVTEKGKYVELRCDPISGHTALYWYRQSLGQGPEFLIYFQGTGAADDSGLPNDRFFAVRPEGSVSTLKIQRTERGDSAVYLCASSLVVEGFMQPQHFGDGTRLSIL.

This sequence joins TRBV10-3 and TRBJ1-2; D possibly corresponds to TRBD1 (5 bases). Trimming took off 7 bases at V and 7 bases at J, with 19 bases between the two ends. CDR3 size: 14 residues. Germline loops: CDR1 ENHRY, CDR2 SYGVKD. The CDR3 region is CAINSGTGEAGYTF. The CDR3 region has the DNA TGTGCCATCAATTCCGGGACGGGGGAAGCTGGCTACACCTTC.

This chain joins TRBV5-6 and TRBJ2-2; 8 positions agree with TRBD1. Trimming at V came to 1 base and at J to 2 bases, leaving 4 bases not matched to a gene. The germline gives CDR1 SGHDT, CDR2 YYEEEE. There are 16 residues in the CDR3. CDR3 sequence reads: CASSLTGGDNTGELFF. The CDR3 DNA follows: TGTGCCAGCAGCTTGACAGGGGGAGATAACACCGGGGAGCTGTTTTTT.

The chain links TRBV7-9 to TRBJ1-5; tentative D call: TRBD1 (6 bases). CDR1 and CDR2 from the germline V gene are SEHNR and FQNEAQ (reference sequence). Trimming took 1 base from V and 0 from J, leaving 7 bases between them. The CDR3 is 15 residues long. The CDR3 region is CASSLGGLSNQPQHF. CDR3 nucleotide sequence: TGTGCCAGCAGCTTAGGGGGGCTTAGCAATCAGCCCCAGCATTTT.